The 26 T cell receptor beta chains below come from one sample, sequenced in a study of CD8 T cells in Susac syndrome. Random hexamers primed reverse transcription of roughly 0.5 to 1 ug RNA. In TCRdb, the immunoSEQ multiplex PCR reads were re-called with MiXCR into one record per CDR3 protein. The sample has some 150,000 distinct CDR3 sequences, around 95% seen once. Sequenced sample: CD8+ T cells from PBMCs. These receptors were taken from a human donor with multiple sclerosis.

The J gene is TRBJ2-7, the V gene TRBV5-1; 8 bases fit TRBD1. This CDR3 comprises 15 residues. Germline V gives CDR1 SGHRS, CDR2 YFSETQ. V lost 5 bases to trimming and J lost 2 bases; unmatched junction nucleotides: 9. CDR3 protein: CASSYGQGGPYEQYV. DNA of the CDR3: TGCGCCAGCAGTTACGGACAGGGAGGACCCTACGAGCAGTACGTC.

J is TRBJ1-2 and V is TRBV19, with D possibly TRBD1 on 5 matching bases. The length of the CDR3 is 13 residues. Germline V gene sequence: CDR1 LNHDA, CDR2 SQIVND (reference sequence). V lost 5 bases to trimming and J lost 5 bases, with 12 bases between them. The CDR3 region has the DNA TGTGCCAGTAGTGCCGGGACTTCGTATGGCTACACCTTC. It is translated as CASSAGTSYGYTF.

DNA of the CDR3: TGCAGCGTTGAGGGGGCTCCGCTCTATGGCTACACCTTC. Translation: CSVEGAPLYGYTF. The rearrangement uses TRBV29-1 and TRBJ1-2; tentatively, D is TRBD1 (6 bases). Trimming cost V 3 bases and J 4 bases, with 12 bases left between them. The CDR3 covers 13 residues. Germline assignment: CDR1 SQVTM and CDR2 ANQGSEA.

The gene calls are TRBV19 and TRBJ2-1, with D unresolved. CDR1 and CDR2 from the germline V gene are LNHDA and SQIVND (reference sequence). CDR3 length: 14 amino acids. V lost 5 bases and J 4 bases, leaving 12 bases between the germline ends. The chain's CDR3 is CASSGSGRYNEQFF. In nucleotides, the CDR3 is TGTGCCAGTAGTGGCTCTGGACGGTACAATGAGCAGTTCTTC.

The chain employs TRBV7-9 and TRBJ1-4; 11 bases align to TRBD1. This CDR3 region has 19 residues. Per the germline V gene, CDR1 is SEHNR and CDR2 is FQNEAQ (reference sequence). With 3 bases clipped from V and 1 base from J, the junction kept 10 bases outside the gene matches. The CDR3 is CASSFETPGQGVTNEKLFF. The CDR3 DNA sequence: TGTGCCAGCAGCTTCGAAACACCGGGACAGGGGGTAACTAATGAAAAACTGTTTTTT. Together with reference TRBV7-9 and TRBJ1-4, the CDR3 gives the full variable domain: DTGVSQNPRHKITKRGQNVTFRCDPISEHNRLYWYRQTLGQGPEFLTYFQNEAQLEKSRLLSDRFSAERPKGSFSTLEIQRTEQGDSAMYLCASSFETPGQGVTNEKLFFGSGTQLSVL.

This chain links TRBV3-1 with TRBJ2-5; maybe TRBD1 (5 bases). V lost 3 bases and J 2 bases, leaving 7 bases between the germline ends. CDR3 length equals 13 residues. CDR1 and CDR2 from the germline V gene are LGHDT and YNNKEL (reference sequence). The CDR3 sequence is CASSHRQQETQYF. The CDR3 bases are TGTGCCAGCAGCCACAGACAGCAAGAGACCCAGTACTTC.

The chain links TRBV12-3 or TRBV12-4 to TRBJ1-1; the D gene is possibly TRBD1 (5 bases). The ends were cut back, 3 bases at V and 5 bases at J, with 16 bases in the middle. The CDR3 has 15 residues. The CDR3 spells CASSFLEGWGTEAFF. The DNA for the CDR3 is TGTGCCAGCAGTTTTTTAGAGGGCTGGGGGACTGAAGCTTTCTTT.

The chain links TRBV13 to TRBJ2-1; D is uncertain. Germline CDR1 PRHDT, CDR2 FYEKMQ (reference sequence). Deletions cut 5 bases from V and 8 bases from J, with 10 bases between. This CDR3 comprises 12 residues. CDR3 protein: CASSPHFDEQFF. CDR3 in DNA: TGTGCCAGCAGCCCCCACTTCGATGAGCAGTTCTTC.

The chain combines TRBV4-1 with TRBJ1-1; 9 nucleotides align to TRBD1. Germline trimming cut 5 bases from V and 5 bases from J; bases unmatched to any gene: 9. Looked up from germline, CDR1 is MGHRA and CDR2 is YSYEKL. This CDR3 is 15 amino acids long. The CDR3 bases are TGCGCCAGCAGCAGCCGATCGACAGGGGGGACTGAAGCTTTCTTT. The encoded protein is CASSSRSTGGTEAFF.

The chain recombines TRBV5-1 with TRBJ2-2; no clear D. V was clipped by 0 bases and J by 6 bases, with 6 bases between them. The CDR3 totals 13 residues. Germline CDR1 is SGHRS and CDR2 is YFSETQ. The CDR3 loop is CASSLDGAGELFF. The CDR3 coding sequence is TGCGCCAGCAGCTTGGATGGGGCCGGGGAGCTGTTTTTT.

This clonotype was seen a single time. The chain carries TRBV29-1 and TRBJ1-2; possibly TRBD1 for D (6 bases). The CDR3 spans 13 residues. Germline CDR1 SQVTM, CDR2 ANQGSEA. Trimming pared 4 bases from V and 4 bases from J, leaving 13 bases between. For the CDR3, the DNA is TGCAGCGTTGTTGGGGGCCTAAGCTATGGCTACACCTTC. Protein product: CSVVGGLSYGYTF.

The V and J genes are TRBV25-1 and TRBJ1-6; 7 bases align to TRBD1. Germline-derived CDR1 and CDR2 are MGHDK and SYGVNS. V lost 4 bases to trimming and J lost 11 bases; unmatched junction nucleotides: 2. The length of the CDR3 is 12 residues. Here the CDR3 reads CASSGQGPPLHF. DNA for the CDR3: TGTGCCAGCAGTGGACAGGGTCCACCCCTCCACTTT.

CDR3 sequence: CASRTLGGLYNEQFF. CDR3 DNA: TGTGCCAGCAGAACCCTAGGGGGCCTCTACAATGAGCAGTTCTTC. The chain links TRBV12-3 or TRBV12-4 to TRBJ2-1, with 7 bases identical to TRBD1. V was clipped by 6 bases and J by 3 bases; unmatched bases: 8. The CDR3 has 15 amino acids.

This clonotype was detected a few times. This chain uses TRBV7-9 with TRBJ2-7; D remains ambiguous. The CDR3 extends over 15 amino acids. The V end lost 0 bases, the J end lost 5 bases, and 14 bases lay between the germline ends. Germline assignment: CDR1 SEHNR and CDR2 FQNEAQ (reference sequence). The CDR3, as DNA: TGTGCCAGCAGCTTAGCGATAGGCAGGTCAGACGAGCAGTACGTC. Amino acids: CASSLAIGRSDEQYV.

This chain uses TRBV6-1 with TRBJ2-3; 7 positions agree with TRBD2. V lost 6 bases and J lost 2; bases outside the gene matches: 11. Germline CDR1 and CDR2: MNHNS and SASEGT. The CDR3 spans 16 residues. CDR3 in amino acids: CASSLPTGDYTDTQYF. The DNA of the CDR3 is TGTGCCAGCAGCCTCCCGACGGGGGACTACACAGATACGCAGTATTTT.

This clonotype was counted only a few times. The chain couples TRBV29-1 to TRBJ1-2, with a possible D match to TRBD1 (5 bases). V was cut by 4 bases and J by 5 bases, with 11 bases left in between. The CDR3 runs 12 residues. Germline V gives CDR1 SQVTM, CDR2 ANQGSEA. The DNA of the CDR3 is TGCAGCGTTGTGGCCGGGGGTTATGGCTACACCTTC. Translated: CSVVAGGYGYTF. Complete variable domain (other parts from reference TRBV29-1 and TRBJ1-2): SAVISQKPSRDICQRGTSLTIQCQVDSQVTMMFWYRQQPGQSLTLIATANQGSEATYESGFVIDKFPISRPNLTFSTLTVSNMSPEDSSIYLCSVVAGGYGYTFGSGTRLTVV.

This clonotype appeared a single time. V and J are TRBV13 and TRBJ1-1, with unresolved D. Trimming pared 2 bases from V and 3 bases from J, leaving 7 bases between. CDR1 is PRHDT, CDR2 FYEKMQ, per germline (reference sequence). This CDR3 is 13 amino acids long. The chain's CDR3 is CASSLSSYTEAFF. The DNA for the CDR3 is TGTGCCAGCAGCTTATCATCATACACTGAAGCTTTCTTT.

The genes are TRBV4-1 and TRBJ1-2; 8 nucleotides line up with TRBD1. There are 15 residues in the CDR3. Germline lookup yields CDR1 MGHRA and CDR2 YSYEKL. With V trimmed by 1 base and J by 2 bases, 3 bases remained unmatched. The CDR3 DNA follows: TGCGCCAGCAGCCAAGGGACAGGGCAGAACTATGGCTACACCTTC. Amino acid sequence: CASSQGTGQNYGYTF.

V usage is TRBV9 and J usage is TRBJ1-1; D unclear. V was clipped by 0 bases and J by 4 bases, with 10 bases between them. CDR1 and CDR2 from the germline V gene are SGDLS and YYNGEE. This CDR3 has 14 amino acids. For the CDR3, the DNA is TGTGCCAGCAGCGTAGAACGGGGAGGCACTGAAGCTTTCTTT. This gives the protein CASSVERGGTEAFF.

This chain joins TRBV6-5 and TRBJ2-1; the match to TRBD2 covers 13 bases. Looked up from germline, CDR1 is MNHEY and CDR2 is SVGAGI. This CDR3 is 15 amino acids long. The J segment lost 3 bases and the V segment lost 6 bases, leaving 2 bases of the junction unmatched. As DNA, the CDR3 is TGTGCCAGCAGCGGGACTAGCGGGATCTACAATGAGCAGTTCTTC. Translated: CASSGTSGIYNEQFF.

The chain joins TRBV27 to TRBJ2-1; 11 nucleotides agree with TRBD2. J lost 5 bases, V lost 8 bases, and 8 bases had no gene match. The CDR3 loop spans 15 amino acids. The germline V gene has CDR1 MNHEY and CDR2 SMNVEV (reference sequence). The CDR3 region has the DNA TGTGCCAGCTATCCAGGGACTAGCGGAAACAATGAGCAGTTCTTC. Amino acids: CASYPGTSGNNEQFF.

CDR3 sequence: CASSQIPAFF. Written as DNA, the CDR3 is TGTGCCAGCAGCCAGATTCCAGCTTTCTTT. The rearrangement uses TRBV7-9 and TRBJ1-1; D not certain. The CDR3 has 10 amino acids. Germline CDR1 SEHNR, CDR2 FQNEAQ (reference sequence). V was pared by 5 bases and J by 10 bases, with 8 bases between.

This clonotype was picked up one time. Here the CDR3 reads CASGSGDRGETQYF. The CDR3 DNA sequence: TGTGCCAGCGGAAGCGGGGACAGAGGAGAGACCCAGTACTTC. J is TRBJ2-5 and V is TRBV9; D possibly matches TRBD1 or TRBD2 (7 bases each). Trimming pared 7 bases from V and 4 bases from J, leaving 17 bases between. The CDR3 runs to 14 residues. CDR1 is SGDLS and CDR2 is YYNGEE in the germline V gene.

V and J are TRBV5-4 and TRBJ2-7; the D gene is possibly TRBD2 (6 bases). V was shortened by 7 bases and J by 7 bases, with 12 bases between the two germline ends. This CDR3 spans 11 amino acids. Germline V gene data show CDR1 as SGHNT and CDR2 as YYREEE (reference sequence). CDR3 coding DNA: TGTGCCAGCCGCGGGATGGGTGAGCAGTACTTC. It codes for CASRGMGEQYF.

This chain joins TRBV9 and TRBJ2-7; D might be TRBD2 (6 bases). V was shortened by 2 bases and J by 0 bases, with 9 bases between the two germline ends. CDR3 length equals 14 residues. Germline V gene data show CDR1 as SGDLS and CDR2 as YYNGEE. The CDR3 sequence: CASSVRGYSYEQYF. The DNA of the CDR3 is TGTGCCAGCAGCGTTCGGGGGTACTCCTACGAGCAGTACTTC.

The gene calls are TRBV3-1 and TRBJ2-5; D possibly corresponds to TRBD2 (6 bases). Trimming removed 2 bases from V and 1 base from J, with 14 bases in between. The CDR3 loop spans 16 amino acids. Germline V gives CDR1 LGHDT, CDR2 YNNKEL (reference sequence). The CDR3 region is CASSQFRSGGQETQYF. The CDR3 DNA follows: TGTGCCAGCAGCCAATTCAGGTCCGGGGGCCAAGAGACCCAGTACTTC.